The sequence of this T cell receptor (beta chain) was determined in a study of cytomegalovirus exposure and HLA in healthy donors. To note about this clone: What it recognizes is unknown.

A multiplex PCR was run with 60 Vbeta primers and 13 Jbeta primers. Some clones are missing from TCRdb's copy, which holds only in-frame ones; the method was immunoSEQ multiplex PCR. The sample contains about 200,000 clones, 80% to 85% of which appear only once. Overall study results and limits: Testing in vitro showed a few CMV-associated chains specific for CMV antigens.

Sequenced material: PBMCs. The receptor was derived from a woman between 40 and 50 years old in good health and CMV-seronegative.

DNA of the CDR3: TGTGCCAGCAGCAGAGGGGGTTCGATGGATACGCAGTATTTT. Translated: CASSRGGSMDTQYF. V and J are TRBV7-9 and TRBJ2-3; D is perhaps TRBD1 (6 bases). The CDR3 covers 14 residues. The V and J ends lost 5 bases and 6 bases respectively, with 15 bases between them. CDR1 is SEHNR, CDR2 FQNEAQ, per germline (reference sequence).